This TCR beta chain emerged from a study of radiotherapy plus CTLA-4 blockade in lung cancer. Study-level points and caveats: Reported findings show early blood T cell clone dynamics, with interferon-beta, best predicted response. An expansion of tumor-derived TCR clones occurred in blood after radiotherapy plus ipilimumab.

The CDR3 totals 15 residues. Germline CDR1 reads SGHDT; CDR2 reads YYEEEE. Trimming cost V 2 bases and J 0 bases, with 12 bases left between them. As to this clone: Its antigen is not identified.

Here immunoSEQ multiplex PCR was the method, and the copy in TCRdb shows in-frame clones only, minus some. This sample has 75,000 to 80,000 clones, with 85% to 90% found just once. J is TRBJ2-7 and V is TRBV5-6, with a possible D match to TRBD2 (7 bases). The sample consisted of peripheral blood, taken from a patient treated with radiotherapy plus ipilimumab. The receptor was derived from a human donor with non-small cell lung cancer who had stable disease on radiotherapy plus ipilimumab. The CDR3 reads CASSLGGGFSYEQYF. In DNA form, the CDR3 reads TGTGCCAGCAGCTTAGGCGGGGGCTTCTCCTACGAGCAGTACTTC.